This T cell receptor beta chain was recovered during a study of T cell repertoires in cytomegalovirus infection. Study-level points and caveats: Clonotypes of TCR beta that were HLA-C-restricted and CMV-specific dominated the ex vivo response.

TCRdb re-called the reads with MiXCR, one entry per CDR3 protein. The data show more than 150,000 distinct CDR3 sequences, 25% to 30% seen once. At least ten counts were recorded for this clonotype. Its cognate antigen is unknown. The receptor's source is a human donor in good health (CMV status not recorded). Some clones in this sample may be carry-over from other donors' samples. Sequencing was carried out using PBMCs.

The CDR3 region has the DNA TGTGCCAGTAGTATAGCGAGCACAGATACGCAGTATTTT. It encodes CASSIASTDTQYF. The chain combines TRBV19 with TRBJ2-3, with no clear D. The CDR3 is made up of 13 amino acids. Germline assignment: CDR1 LNHDA and CDR2 SQIVND (reference sequence). Trimming shortened V by 1 base and J by 0 bases, and 2 bases separated the two germline ends.